This is a list of T cell receptor beta chains from one sample in a study of response to subunit inactivated influenza vaccine. MiXCR, applied by TCRdb to the RT-PCR reads, yields one record per CDR3 protein. Seen here are hundreds of thousands of distinct CDR3 sequences, more than 11% observed once, and the top ten hold around 7%. Sequenced material: PBMCs from blood, taken 14 to 15 days before vaccination. The receptor set was obtained from a man aged 50 or older who received an inactivated influenza vaccine. Both conserved end residues are part of each CDR3. Fields, in order: CDR3 protein, CDR3 DNA, D gene, clone size, V gene, J gene. A D gene is named only where the DNA matches it firmly. Some rows have no size entry. The others give once, few or many, or a class for an expanded clone.

CDR3 protein: CASRPGLAGEQYF
CDR3 DNA: TGTGCCAGCAGACCTGGACTAGCGGGAGAGCAGTACTTC
D gene: TRBD2
clone size: .
V gene: TRBV12-3/TRBV12-4
J gene: TRBJ2-7

CDR3 protein: CCALDSTGWRETQYF
CDR3 DNA: TGCTGTGCCCTGGACTCAACGGGGTGGAGGGAGACCCAGTACTTC
D gene: .
clone size: .
V gene: TRBV20-1
J gene: TRBJ2-5

CDR3 protein: CSVPGQGGYTF
CDR3 DNA: TGCAGCGTACCGGGACAGGGTGGCTACACCTTC
D gene: TRBD1
clone size: .
V gene: TRBV29-1
J gene: TRBJ1-2

CDR3 protein: CASSQDRESYEQYF
CDR3 DNA: TGTGCCAGCAGCCAAGACAGGGAGTCCTACGAGCAGTACTTC
D gene: TRBD1
clone size: .
V gene: TRBV11-2
J gene: TRBJ2-7

CDR3 protein: CASSPFLGGGASSYNEQFF
CDR3 DNA: TGTGCCAGCAGTCCCTTCTTGGGAGGGGGGGCTAGCTCCTACAATGAGCAGTTCTTC
D gene: .
clone size: .
V gene: TRBV27
J gene: TRBJ2-1

CDR3 protein: CASSLPGHDTYEQYF
CDR3 DNA: TGTGCCAGCAGTTTACCGGGACATGACACCTACGAGCAGTACTTC
D gene: .
clone size: .
V gene: TRBV28
J gene: TRBJ2-7

CDR3 protein: CATSDQTSGGDNEQFF
CDR3 DNA: TGTGCCACCAGTGACCAGACTAGCGGGGGGGACAATGAGCAGTTCTTC
D gene: TRBD2
clone size: .
V gene: TRBV24-1
J gene: TRBJ2-1

CDR3 protein: CASSLAEKNTGELFF
CDR3 DNA: TGCGCCAGCAGCTTGGCCGAAAAGAACACCGGGGAGCTGTTTTTT
D gene: .
clone size: .
V gene: TRBV5-1
J gene: TRBJ2-2

CDR3 protein: CASSLKSYTEAFF
CDR3 DNA: TGTGCCAGCAGCTTAAAGAGTTACACTGAAGCTTTCTTT
D gene: .
clone size: .
V gene: TRBV11-2
J gene: TRBJ1-1

CDR3 protein: CASSLAASGGNSGANVLTF
CDR3 DNA: TGTGCCAGCAGCTTAGCGGCTAGCGGGGGGAACTCTGGGGCCAACGTCCTGACTTTC
D gene: TRBD2
clone size: .
V gene: TRBV11-1
J gene: TRBJ2-6

CDR3 protein: CSVLIGAANQPQHF
CDR3 DNA: TGCAGCGTTCTAATTGGGGCAGCTAATCAGCCCCAGCATTTT
D gene: .
clone size: .
V gene: TRBV29-1
J gene: TRBJ1-5

CDR3 protein: CASSLSRTGGVMNTEAFF
CDR3 DNA: TGTGCCAGCAGCTTAAGTAGGACAGGGGGCGTTATGAACACTGAAGCTTTCTTT
D gene: TRBD1
clone size: few
V gene: TRBV11-1
J gene: TRBJ1-1

CDR3 protein: CASSTGGSFGEQFF
CDR3 DNA: TGTGCCAGCAGTACGGGCGGGAGTTTTGGTGAGCAGTTCTTC
D gene: TRBD2
clone size: few
V gene: TRBV25-1
J gene: TRBJ2-1

CDR3 protein: CSAREAAAKNIQYF
CDR3 DNA: TGCAGTGCTAGGGAAGCCGCGGCCAAAAACATTCAGTACTTC
D gene: .
clone size: .
V gene: TRBV20-1
J gene: TRBJ2-4

CDR3 protein: CASSQVSDSPLHF
CDR3 DNA: TGCGCCAGCAGCCAAGTAAGCGATTCACCCCTCCACTTT
D gene: .
clone size: few
V gene: TRBV4-3
J gene: TRBJ1-6

CDR3 protein: CASSFSQLDNEQFF
CDR3 DNA: TGTGCCAGCAGCTTCAGCCAACTGGACAATGAGCAGTTCTTC
D gene: .
clone size: few
V gene: TRBV5-5
J gene: TRBJ2-1

CDR3 protein: CASSFQQGEVNTEAFF
CDR3 DNA: TGTGCCAGCAGTTTCCAACAGGGGGAGGTGAACACTGAAGCTTTCTTT
D gene: TRBD1
clone size: .
V gene: TRBV27
J gene: TRBJ1-1

CDR3 protein: CSARTGLSYEQYF
CDR3 DNA: TGCAGTGCTAGGACAGGGCTTTCCTACGAGCAGTACTTC
D gene: TRBD1
clone size: many
V gene: TRBV20-1
J gene: TRBJ2-7

CDR3 protein: CASSESGVNQPQHF
CDR3 DNA: TGTGCCAGCAGTGAATCAGGGGTCAATCAGCCCCAGCATTTT
D gene: .
clone size: few
V gene: TRBV6-1
J gene: TRBJ1-5

CDR3 protein: CASSLYGGRSSYEQYF
CDR3 DNA: TGCGCCAGCAGCTTGTACGGCGGTAGAAGCTCCTACGAGCAGTACTTC
D gene: .
clone size: few
V gene: TRBV5-1
J gene: TRBJ2-7

CDR3 protein: CAWSLGLAGAEMDIQYF
CDR3 DNA: TGTGCCTGGAGTCTAGGCCTAGCCGGGGCCGAAATGGACATTCAGTACTTC
D gene: .
clone size: .
V gene: TRBV30
J gene: TRBJ2-4

CDR3 protein: CASRKGASTDTQYF
CDR3 DNA: TGCGCCAGCAGGAAAGGAGCTAGCACAGATACGCAGTATTTT
D gene: .
clone size: few
V gene: TRBV5-1
J gene: TRBJ2-3